This T cell receptor (beta chain) was sequenced for a study of early T cells in non-severe SARS-CoV-2 infection. About the research overall: Chains stayed unpaired after sequencing of bulk RNA from unsorted whole blood.

The CDR3 runs 16 residues. The germline gives CDR1 KGHSH, CDR2 LQKENI. Trimming took off 2 bases at V and 5 bases at J, with 16 bases between the two ends. Individual cDNA molecules carried attached unique molecular identifiers. TCRdb passed the 5' RACE reads through MiXCR, listing each CDR3 protein once. The table records roughly 56,000 distinct CDR3 sequences, roughly a tenth of them present only once. Study-level points and caveats: The VDJdb matching leaned toward anti-spike CD8 responses and overlooked private and CD4 specificities.

At least ten counts were recorded for this clonotype. What it recognizes is unknown. Input material: whole blood. The origin of this receptor is an adult who was a healthcare worker with PCR-confirmed SARS-CoV-2 infection or an uninfected control (not recorded which). The rearrangement joins TRBV18 to TRBJ1-5; D unclear. The CDR3 loop reads CASSPKARAGDQPQHF. DNA for the CDR3: TGTGCCAGCTCACCAAAAGCTAGAGCGGGTGATCAGCCCCAGCATTTT.